Listed here are 5 T cell receptor beta chains from one sample, sequenced in a study of response to subunit inactivated influenza vaccine. One entry per CDR3 protein results from TCRdb running MiXCR on the RT-PCR reads. The sample lists 590,000 or so distinct CDR3 sequences; 14% were seen once. This material consisted of PBMCs from blood, taken less than 15 days before vaccination. The receptors derive from a man aged 50 or older who received an inactivated influenza vaccine.

Only a few counts were recorded for this clonotype. The chain links TRBV10-3 to TRBJ2-3; D gene ambiguous. Germline V gene sequence: CDR1 ENHRY, CDR2 SYGVKD. This CDR3 region has 13 residues. V was clipped by 6 bases and J by 3 bases, with 10 bases between them. The DNA for the CDR3 is TGTGCCATCAGAGGAATGTCTACAGATACGCAGTATTTT. This gives the protein CAIRGMSTDTQYF.

J is TRBJ2-7 and V is TRBV5-1; D unresolved. The CDR3 is made up of 14 amino acids. Per the germline V gene, CDR1 is SGHRS and CDR2 is YFSETQ. The germline V and J ends were trimmed by 0 bases and 3 bases, with 10 bases remaining between them. The CDR3, as DNA: TGCGCCAGCAGCTTGGAACAGCCTTACTACGAGCAGTACTTC. Translating gives CASSLEQPYYEQYF.

This clonotype came up a few times. V usage is TRBV7-2 and J usage is TRBJ2-3; 13 nucleotides align to TRBD2. The J segment lost 3 bases and the V segment lost 4 bases, leaving 4 bases of the junction unmatched. Looked up from germline, CDR1 is SGHTA and CDR2 is FQGNSA. The length of the CDR3 is 16 residues. In DNA form, the CDR3 reads TGTGCCAGCAGCTGGACTAGCGGGGGAATGACAGATACGCAGTATTTT. This translates into CASSWTSGGMTDTQYF.

This clonotype was seen a handful of times. This chain links TRBV7-2 with TRBJ2-3, with D perhaps matching TRBD2 (5 bases). The CDR3 totals 15 residues. CDR1 and CDR2 from the germline V gene are SGHTA and FQGNSA. V was cut by 5 bases and J by 0 bases, with 12 bases left in between. CDR3 bases: TGTGCCAGCAGCCACGAGGGTAAAAGCACAGATACGCAGTATTTT. Translated, it gives CASSHEGKSTDTQYF.

This clonotype was detected a few times. The V and J genes are TRBV5-4 and TRBJ1-2; 9 positions agree with TRBD1. This CDR3 region has 14 residues. Germline V gene sequence: CDR1 SGHNT, CDR2 YYREEE (reference sequence). J was trimmed by 3 bases and V by 4 bases; bases with no gene match: 4. The CDR3 region is CASSVDRGDYGYTF. The CDR3 DNA reads as TGTGCCAGCAGCGTGGACAGGGGAGACTATGGCTACACCTTC. The variable domain in full, completed from reference TRBV5-4 and TRBJ1-2, reads ETGVTQSPTHLIKTRGQQVTLRCSSQSGHNTVSWYQQALGQGPQFIFQYYREEENGRGNFPPRFSGLQFPNYSSELNVNALELDDSALYLCASSVDRGDYGYTFGSGTRLTVV.